This T cell receptor beta chain was captured by sequencing in a study of early stage breast cancer tumors. The data were produced by immunoSEQ multiplex PCR, yet TCRdb's version contains in-frame clones alone and is incomplete. The sample gives approximately 33,000 clones, roughly 80% of which show up once; roughly 4.5% is in the top ten. Looked up from germline, CDR1 is SGHVS and CDR2 is FNYEAQ. The CDR3 extends over 15 amino acids. V was pared by 1 base and J by 3 bases, with 10 bases between. The V call is TRBV7-6, the J call TRBJ1-5, with TRBD1 as a possible D gene (5 bases). Material: blood. This receptor was taken from a person aged 40-50 years with breast cancer. CDR3 sequence (DNA): TGTGCCAGCAGCTTAGAGCAGGGTTTCAATCAGCCCCAGCATTTT. Residues: CASSLEQGFNQPQHF.